The present T cell receptor (beta chain) was sequenced within a study of shared clonotypes between healthy human individuals (dated by TCRdb to 2018 to 2021). The study in broad terms: A couple of women and a few men aged 18 to 49 years were included in the cohort. For each donor, three plates each were used for CD4 naive and CD4 memory, two plates were used for CD8 naive, and one plate was used for CD8 memory. Leukapheresis yielded between about 0.85 and 10 billion PBMCs per donor. To estimate repertoire size and how much clonotype sharing occurs between individuals, the study deeply sequenced the blood TCR repertoires of roughly 5 healthy adults. Different laboratories and diverse techniques were used to prepare libraries and sequence TCR repertoires, to increase sequencing depth and limit assay-specific biases.

Points on this clone: The antigen this receptor binds is unknown. The record has no base qualities; no much larger clone is one base away.

Healthy HIV-negative adults with no recently reported acute infections or vaccinations were included as donors. Only Caucasian adults living in Nashville, Tennessee, USA were represented among the donors. CD4+ T cells were enriched by magnetic negative selection, after which naive cells were positively selected on CD45RA and the negative fraction was taken as the memory subset. Blood was collected by leukapheresis, and PBMCs were isolated by Ficoll-Histopaque density gradient centrifugation and then cryopreserved in liquid nitrogen vapor phase. Analytical flow cytometry was used to check the purity and quantity of each magnetically sorted T cell population. Genomic DNA was isolated from every sorted fraction and measured by UV absorbance on a Nanodrop 2000c. Summary of the overall study and its limitations: Rarefaction of sorted-subset datasets indicated incomplete sequencing despite the large sequencing depth. Naive subsets generally had larger estimated clonotype richness than memory subsets did. When a handful of donors were compared, the shared fraction of clonotypes was around 5.1% for naive CD4, less than 4% for naive CD8, 2.3% for memory CD4, and approximately 0.4% for memory CD8. Sampling was restricted to blood, and TCR repertoires in tissue are likely to differ from TCR repertoires in blood. Pairwise subsampling indicated that sequencing depth was expected to affect the degree of clonotype sharing among donors. The genetic and exposure-history diversity represented was limited by the small number of donors. Clonotypes shared by all four sorted-subset donors showed higher generation probabilities than non-shared clonotypes.

Including the terminal cysteine and phenylalanine, the CDR3 comprises 14 residues. Of all the DNA, just the CDR3 is kept, 42 bases in frame from base 1. Germline trimming amounts to 2 bases on V and 10 bases on J, with 9 as the count of junction bases outside the gene matches. The germline V gene gives CDR1 as SQVTM and CDR2 as ANQGSEA. Using the deep immunoSEQ assay, multiplex PCR amplified TCR CDR3 regions from genomic DNA. Genomic DNA extracted from each cell subset was distributed evenly over all wells of several immunoSEQ 96-well plates, and each plate served as one replicate. For sorted subsets, each replicate PCR was loaded with approximately 0.2 ug genomic DNA, equivalent to some 31,000 T cell genomes. Purified libraries were quantified with a Qubit 3.0 fluorometer, sized on a Bioanalyzer 2100, and re-quantified with the KAPA Library Quantification kit. Every immunoSEQ 96-well plate was sequenced on a separate single-read 150-cycle Illumina NextSeq 550 flow cell. As for how the authors treated the data: Because the immunoSEQ output held only junctional sequences and lacked quality scores, the filtering could not match the filtering applied to full-length reads. To assign V/J genes and CDR3, sequences were annotated against IMGT germline references using PyIR, a Python wrapper for IgBLAST v1.9. Reads with weak V/J assignments (E-value above 1e-6), missing CDR3, stop codons, out-of-frame junctions, or ambiguous translated residues were removed. V3J clonotypes were defined by identical inferred V gene, J gene, and CDR3 amino acid sequence. To compute the percentage overlap between repertoires, the number of shared unique clonotypes was divided by the size of the smaller repertoire. Three approaches were used to assess repertoire richness: RTK rarefaction, the Chao1 estimator, and Recon v2.1 estimates of unobserved clonotypes. Generation probabilities for all TCRbeta clonotypes obtained by the gDNA method from a handful of donors were computed using OLGA. Imported from immuneACCESS, the table was reduced by TCRdb to in-frame sequences with V and J called. These copies leave out some clones; in studies compared against another copy, an unresolved V gene accounts for under half, and the cause of the remainder is not known. That table gives V, J and clone size, and the DNA gave D and trimming. This sample comprises 2 million to 3 million clones, roughly 93% of them detected only once. The ten largest clones take up approximately 0.36% of the sample.

The V and J segments used are TRBV29-1 and TRBJ2-1, with 9 bases matching TRBD1. The source material was naive CD4+ T cells from PBMCs. Per the publication, the cell subset or site label means: CD45RA+ positively selected. This TCR was recovered from a man between 18 and 35 years old in good health. Some clones in this sample may be carry-over from other donors' samples. The DNA sequence reads TGCAGCGTTGAACTGCACAGGGGGCGAGGGGAGCAGTTCTTC. Its translation reads: CSVELHRGRGEQFF.